The clone carrying this T cell receptor (beta chain) was observed a handful of times. The antigen remains unidentified. This sample is part of a study of identical twins. MiXCR was run by TCRdb on the 5' RACE reads, yielding one entry per CDR3 protein. The sample has 400,000 to 550,000 distinct CDR3 sequences, roughly 21% seen once; the top ten hold 0.91%. The length of the CDR3 is 15 residues. V dropped 0 bases and J dropped 7 bases, with 17 bases sitting between them. CDR1 is SGHRS and CDR2 is YFSETQ in the germline V gene. Findings and limits, study-wide: Excess twin sharing in beta out-of-frame sequences was weaker. When twins shared out-of-frame alpha sequences, those sequences had excess low generation probability.

The data were also submitted as part of a second study, on T cells expressing NK-cell markers. That investigation notes: Seven sequenced donors out of eight were HCMV-seropositive, one seronegative. The study found dominant NKG2C+ clonotypes at about 1.0-7.0% of CD8+ T cells in about six donors.

The sequence derives from a woman aged 18-29 years in good health. This chain links TRBV5-1 with TRBJ2-7; D may be TRBD2 (6 bases). The sample comprised CD4+ T cells sorted from blood. The CDR3 spells CASSLGGGVLSEQYF. DNA for the CDR3: TGCGCCAGCAGCTTGGGCGGCGGGGTGTTGAGTGAGCAGTACTTC.